The 7 T cell receptor beta chains below all came from one sample that was sequenced in a study of blood T cells in healthy people across ages. With a J-beta primer mix and a sample-barcoded 5' primer, a second PCR ran roughly 6 to 11 cycles. One entry per CDR3 protein, called by TCRdb with MiXCR from the 5' RACE reads. The data contain 850,000 to 1,300,000 distinct CDR3 sequences, 40% to 45% of them singletons. Sequenced: blood. The receptor source for this set is a woman in her sixties in good health.

V is TRBV6-1 and J is TRBJ2-1, with D uncertain. This CDR3 is built from 14 residues. The V gene's germline CDR1 is MNHNS and CDR2 SASEGT. Between the trimmed V and J ends, which lost 10 bases and 0 bases, there was a span of 13 bases. The CDR3 here is CATQTQSSYNEQFF. The CDR3 nucleotides read TGTGCCACCCAAACACAGAGCTCCTACAATGAGCAGTTCTTC.

The gene calls are TRBV5-1 and TRBJ2-7; 8 nucleotides align to TRBD2. The length of the CDR3 is 15 residues. The germline V gene encodes CDR1 SGHRS and CDR2 YFSETQ. Losses at the gene ends were 5 bases for V and 2 bases for J; bases not matched to a gene: 9. The CDR3 region has the DNA TGCGCCAGCAGTCGGGGGCGGGGGGAAACCTACGAGCAGTACTTC. It yields the protein CASSRGRGETYEQYF.

V is TRBV11-2 and J is TRBJ2-7; 8 bases are a match to TRBD2. The CDR3 runs to 13 residues. Germline-derived CDR1 and CDR2 are SGHAT and FQNNGV. V shed 7 bases, J shed 5 bases, and the junction held 7 bases outside the gene matches. CDR3 protein: CASTRGTRHEQYF. CDR3 nucleotide sequence: TGTGCCAGCACAAGGGGGACTAGACACGAGCAGTACTTC. The full variable domain, in which reference TRBV11-2 and TRBJ2-7 provide the parts outside the CDR3, is EAGVAQSPRYKIIEKRQSVAFWCNPISGHATLYWYQQILGQGPKLLIQFQNNGVVDDSQLPKDRFSAERLKGVDSTLKIQPAKLEDSAVYLCASTRGTRHEQYFGPGTRLTVT.

On this clonotype: The junction does not match germline at one end; this may be a read error. This sequence joins TRBV6-2 or TRBV6-3 and TRBJ2-4; possible D gene TRBD1, 5 bases. The CDR3 sequence is 12 residues long. Germline V lookup: CDR1 MNHEY, CDR2 SVGEGT. The CDR3 reads CAGSRQKNIQYF. CDR3 nucleotide sequence: TGTGCCGGCAGTAGACAGAAAAACATTCAGTACTTC.

V gene TRBV11-2 combines with J gene TRBJ2-4, with TRBD1 matching over 8 bases. The J call may be wrong; the DNA end is better matched by TRBJ2-7. The germline gives CDR1 SGHAT, CDR2 FQNNGV. The CDR3 sequence is 14 residues long. The CDR3 DNA reads as TGTGCCAGCAGCTCGTCACAGGGGGCCTACGAGCAGTACTTC. Translated, it gives CASSSSQGAYEQYF.

The chain couples TRBV20-1 to TRBJ1-2, with a weak D call TRBD1 (6 bases). The CDR3 contains 11 residues. Looked up from germline, CDR1 is DFQATT and CDR2 is SNEGSKA (reference sequence). V lost 3 bases, J lost 6 bases, and 8 bases lay in between. The DNA for the CDR3 is TGCAGTGCTAGGTACAGGGATGGCTACACCTTC. Translated: CSARYRDGYTF.

This chain connects TRBV27 to TRBJ2-1, with 10 bases fitting TRBD2. CDR3 size: 13 residues. CDR1 is MNHEY, CDR2 SMNVEV, per germline (reference sequence). Trimming removed 10 bases from V and 12 bases from J; junction bases left unmatched: 12. For the CDR3, the DNA is TGTGCCACCACAAGGCTAGCGGGGGCGACGCAGTTCTTC. The encoded protein is CATTRLAGATQFF.